This entry lists 19 T cell receptor beta chains sequenced from one sample in a study of T-cell memory formation after mild COVID-19. TCRdb ran MiXCR on the 5' RACE reads and lists one entry per CDR3 protein. In the table there are over 500,000 distinct CDR3 sequences, about 18% of which are singletons. Sequenced input: PBMCs or a T cell subset sorted from them (not recorded which). The receptors shown here come from an adult woman who had mild COVID-19 (a few samples of this study predate the infection). Cell type and time point are not known.

The J gene is TRBJ1-4, the V gene TRBV18, with a weak D call TRBD1 (6 bases). Germline V lookup: CDR1 KGHSH, CDR2 LQKENI. V was clipped by 3 bases and J by 8 bases, with 16 bases between them. The CDR3 sequence is 15 residues long. CDR3 in amino acids: CASSPGTGAREKLFF. The DNA for the CDR3 is TGTGCCAGCTCACCGGGAACGGGGGCTCGGGAAAAACTGTTTTTT. The full variable domain, in which reference TRBV18 and TRBJ1-4 provide the parts outside the CDR3, is NAGVMQNPRHLVRRRGQEARLRCSPMKGHSHVYWYRQLPEEGLKFMVYLQKENIIDESGMPKERFSAEFPKEGPSILRIQQVVRGDSAAYFCASSPGTGAREKLFFGSGTQLSVL.

Only a few counts were recorded for this clonotype. V usage is TRBV27 and J usage is TRBJ1-2; 9 bases match TRBD1. CDR1 is MNHEY, CDR2 SMNVEV, per germline (reference sequence). The CDR3 sequence is 17 residues long. V shed 4 bases and J 4 bases; nucleotides not matched to a gene: 13. CDR3 in amino acids: CASSSHQPDRGSYGYTF. Here the CDR3 DNA reads TGTGCCAGCAGTTCCCACCAGCCGGACAGGGGCTCCTATGGCTACACCTTC.

The chain uses TRBV14 and TRBJ1-6; 9 bases fit TRBD1. CDR3 length: 16 residues. Trimming took 0 bases from V and 9 from J; bases not matched to a gene: 6. Germline V CDR1 and CDR2: SGHDN, FVKESK. CDR3 nucleotide sequence: TGTGCCAGCAGCCAAGATCCGGGGGACAGGGCTTCACCCCTCCACTTT. Encoded protein: CASSQDPGDRASPLHF.

The rearrangement links TRBV3-1 to TRBJ1-2, with 7 nucleotides matching TRBD1. The CDR3 sequence is 15 residues long. After removal of 3 bases from V and 2 bases from J, the junction contained 6 bases not matched to a gene. From germline, CDR1 is LGHDT and CDR2 YNNKEL (reference sequence). CDR3 nucleotides: TGTGCCAGCAGCCACCGGGCAGGGGGGAACTATGGCTACACCTTC. Its translation is CASSHRAGGNYGYTF.

This clonotype was seen only a few times. CDR3 amino acids: CASSPNRQQETQYF. CDR3 DNA: TGTGCCAGCAGCCCTAATCGACAGCAAGAGACCCAGTACTTC. V gene TRBV7-9 combines with J gene TRBJ2-5; D might be TRBD1 (5 bases). V lost 5 bases to trimming and J lost 2 bases, with 12 bases between them. This CDR3 is built from 14 residues. In germline, CDR1 is SEHNR, CDR2 FQNEAQ (reference sequence).

This chain connects TRBV20-1 to TRBJ2-3; 7 bases fit TRBD2. This CDR3 contains 15 residues. J lost 0 bases, V lost 1 base, and 4 bases had no gene match. Germline-derived CDR1 and CDR2 are DFQATT and SNEGSKA (reference sequence). This CDR3 reads CSARALAASTDTQYF. The CDR3 nucleotides are TGCAGTGCTAGAGCGCTAGCGGCGAGCACAGATACGCAGTATTTT.

A few counts support this clonotype. The rearrangement joins TRBV15 to TRBJ2-7, with 7 positions matching TRBD2. Germline V gene sequence: CDR1 LNHNV, CDR2 YYDKDF (reference sequence). Trimming cost V 4 bases and J 3 bases; bases outside gene matches: 12. CDR3 length: 16 amino acids. CDR3 in DNA: TGTGCCACCAGCAAAGAACTCAGCGGGACTGGCTACGAGCAGTACTTC. As protein: CATSKELSGTGYEQYF.

The V gene is TRBV7-3, the J gene TRBJ2-1; 8 nucleotides line up with TRBD2. Germline-derived CDR1 and CDR2 are SGHTA and FQGTGA. V dropped 6 bases and J dropped 9; count of bases not matched to a gene: 13. CDR3 length equals 15 residues. The CDR3: CASSPFSGGPFEQFF. CDR3 bases: TGTGCCAGCAGTCCTTTTTCGGGAGGGCCGTTTGAGCAGTTCTTC.

This clonotype turned up a few times. A read error may account for a junction end that differs from germline. This rearrangement joins TRBV7-8 to TRBJ2-1, with 12 positions matching TRBD2. This CDR3 contains 15 residues. Germline V lookup: CDR1 SGHVS, CDR2 FQNEAQ. CDR3 protein: CASSLAGGHYNEQFF. The CDR3 coding sequence is TGTGCCAGCAGCCTAGCGGGAGGGCACTACAATGAGCAGTTCTTC.

V gene TRBV25-1 combines with J gene TRBJ2-7; weak D call: TRBD1 (5 bases). The CDR3 has 17 residues. Trimming cost V 5 bases and J 2 bases, with 22 bases left between them. Germline V gene lookup returns CDR1 MGHDK and CDR2 SYGVNS. In DNA form, the CDR3 reads TGTGCCAGCAGTACACCCCGAACGACAGACTTTGCCTACGAGCAGTACTTC. It specifies CASSTPRTTDFAYEQYF.

In nucleotides, the CDR3 is TGCGCCAGCAGCTTGCAAGGAGGACGACAAGAGACCCAGTACTTC. Protein sequence: CASSLQGGRQETQYF. V and J are TRBV5-1 and TRBJ2-5; possibly TRBD2 for D (5 bases). V lost 1 base, J lost 2 bases, and 12 bases lay in between. CDR1 and CDR2 from the germline V gene are SGHRS and YFSETQ. There are 15 residues in the CDR3.

This clonotype was detected a few times. The chain uses TRBV2 and TRBJ2-5, with TRBD2 identical over 8 bases. This CDR3 is built from 14 residues. The germline V gene encodes CDR1 SNHLY and CDR2 FYNNEI. With V trimmed by 6 bases and J by 5 bases, 8 bases remained unmatched. CDR3 bases: TGTGCCAGCAGCCCTAGCGGGCCCGGGGAGACCCAGTACTTC. It is translated as CASSPSGPGETQYF.

The rearrangement joins TRBV12-3 or TRBV12-4 to TRBJ2-5, with D perhaps matching TRBD2 (7 bases). V gave up 1 base and J gave up 5 bases, with 14 bases separating them. The CDR3 contains 15 residues. For the CDR3, the DNA is TGTGCCAGCAGTTTAGTTCCGGGGGGCGTGGAGACCCAGTACTTC. It specifies CASSLVPGGVETQYF.

This chain joins TRBV12-3 or TRBV12-4 and TRBJ1-2; the D is unclear. CDR3 size: 15 residues. V was pared by 6 bases and J by 5 bases, with 19 bases between. This CDR3 is CASSPADGIRYGYTF. For the CDR3, the DNA is TGTGCCAGCAGCCCCGCCGATGGAATTCGGTATGGCTACACCTTC.

The chain has TRBV19 and TRBJ2-6; the D is unclear. Germline CDR1 LNHDA, CDR2 SQIVND (reference sequence). Trimming left V 6 bases short and J 13 bases short, with 13 bases between. The CDR3 has 12 amino acids. The CDR3 spells CASSNIAWVLTF. The CDR3 DNA sequence: TGTGCCAGTAGCAACATAGCCTGGGTCCTGACTTTC.

The CDR3 protein is CSARELGTGAYEQYF. The CDR3 region has the DNA TGCAGTGCTAGAGAATTAGGGACAGGGGCCTACGAGCAGTACTTC. The V call is TRBV20-1, the J call TRBJ2-7, with 10 nucleotides matching TRBD1. The CDR3 totals 15 residues. V lost 0 bases to trimming and J lost 2 bases; unmatched junction nucleotides: 4. The V gene's germline CDR1 is DFQATT and CDR2 SNEGSKA (reference sequence).

Details on this clonotype: The final CDR3 position lacks the conserved phenylalanine or tryptophan, pointing to a likely read error. The rearrangement joins TRBV5-4 to TRBJ2-7; possibly TRBD1 for D (6 bases). The CDR3 runs to 16 residues. Germline values: CDR1 SGHNT, CDR2 YYREEE (reference sequence). The V and J ends lost 1 base and 0 bases respectively, with 14 bases between them. This chain's CDR3 is CASSLLGQGTSYEQYL. The CDR3 DNA reads as TGTGCCAGCAGCTTGTTAGGGCAGGGGACCTCCTACGAGCAGTACTTA.

This clonotype was recorded a few times. The chain has TRBV30 and TRBJ2-7; the D gene could be TRBD1 or TRBD2 (5 bases each). The CDR3 is 13 residues long. Trimming pared 3 bases from V and 2 bases from J, leaving 11 bases between. Germline V gives CDR1 GTSNPN, CDR2 SVGIG (reference sequence). Here the CDR3 reads CAWSEGSPYEQYF. Written as DNA, the CDR3 is TGTGCCTGGAGCGAGGGGTCCCCCTACGAGCAGTACTTC.

This sequence joins TRBV13 and TRBJ1-1, with 10 bases identical to TRBD1. V trimming: 5 bases; J trimming: 1 base; junction bases outside the gene matches: 4. Germline CDR1 reads PRHDT; CDR2 reads FYEKMQ (reference sequence). The CDR3 totals 15 residues. This chain's CDR3 is CASSERQGANTEAFF. CDR3 nucleotide sequence: TGTGCCAGCAGCGAACGACAGGGGGCGAACACTGAAGCTTTCTTT.